This is a list of T cell receptor beta chains from one sample in a study of cytomegalovirus exposure and HLA in healthy donors. The data were produced by immunoSEQ multiplex PCR, yet TCRdb's version contains in-frame clones alone and is incomplete. The sample carries roughly 99,000 clones, approximately 76% recorded once. The material sequenced was PBMCs. These receptors all stem from a man between 18 and 35 years old in good health and CMV-seronegative. Both conserved end residues are trimmed from each CDR3. The listing skips clone size in some rows; elsewhere it reads once, few, many or a size class.

V gene,J gene,clone size,CDR3 protein
TRBV7-2,TRBJ1-5,NA,ASSLRSNQPQH
TRBV9,TRBJ2-2,once,ASSVDPPGTTKGELF
TRBV7-9,TRBJ2-2,NA,AHPDRLGSYGELF
TRBV7-8,TRBJ1-1,NA,ASSRTGGNTEAF
TRBV7-9,TRBJ2-7,NA,SSSPTGEWQY
TRBV10-2,TRBJ2-7,few,ATTSSYEQY
TRBV14,TRBJ2-7,NA,ASSQETSGGAEQY
TRBV6-5,TRBJ1-1,NA,ASSPRGYTEAF
TRBV2,TRBJ1-2,NA,ASSAQGFYGYT
TRBV19,TRBJ1-3,NA,ASSIGQASGNTIY
TRBV13,TRBJ1-1,once,ASSLGTVNRIMNTEAF
TRBV6-5,TRBJ1-1,NA,ASRRTGLSTEAF
TRBV9,TRBJ2-1,NA,ASSTFTGGVNNEQF
TRBV5-7,TRBJ2-7,few,ASSTPGHSYEQY
TRBV4-1,TRBJ2-7,NA,ASSQLTGGSYEQY
TRBV28,TRBJ2-3,NA,ASRTRAGQGTDTQY
TRBV5-1,TRBJ1-4,NA,ASSLAPPGGGEKLF
TRBV7-9,TRBJ2-5,NA,ASSPGLADYQETQY
TRBV7-9,TRBJ1-1,once,ASSFAGSEAF
TRBV18,TRBJ1-5,NA,ASSPGAGPSNQPQH
TRBV7-9,TRBJ1-2,NA,ASSFNPGQRLYGYT
TRBV19,TRBJ2-1,NA,ASRGLTGETDEQF
TRBV7-9,TRBJ2-3,NA,ASSKGADTQY